These 19 T cell receptor beta chains originate from one sample sequenced in a study of naive and memory T cell subsets. A UMI-containing oligonucleotide was joined by 3' ligation to the TCR cDNA template. Ligated cDNA underwent four rounds of PCR with nested alpha and beta constant region primers and SP2. MiXCR, applied by TCRdb to the 5' RACE reads, yields one record per CDR3 protein. The profile shows around 56,000 distinct CDR3 sequences, 7.6% of them singletons. Receptors were obtained from a female donor in good health.

The sample holds many counts of this clonotype. The rearrangement links TRBV5-1 to TRBJ1-2, with D tentatively TRBD1 (5 bases). The V gene's germline CDR1 is SGHRS and CDR2 YFSETQ. V was clipped by 3 bases and J by 3 bases, with 9 bases between them. The CDR3 has 13 residues. For the CDR3, the DNA is TGCGCCAGCAGCTCTGACAGCTACTATGGCTACACCTTC. It translates to CASSSDSYYGYTF.

Concerning this clonotype itself: Mismatch with germline at one junction end may stem from a read error. This chain joins TRBV5-1 and TRBJ2-3; no reliable D call. The CDR3 is 14 residues long. The germline V gene encodes CDR1 SGHRS and CDR2 YFSETQ. The CDR3 bases are TGCGCCAGCAGCTTGGTACCCCGCACCGATACGCAGTATTTT. Protein: CASSLVPRTDTQYF.

A few counts support this clonotype. The J gene is TRBJ2-5, the V gene TRBV5-1, with 8 bases matching TRBD2. Germline V gene data show CDR1 as SGHRS and CDR2 as YFSETQ. Trimming took 6 bases from V and 3 from J; bases not matched to a gene: 7. CDR3 size: 14 residues. CDR3 nucleotides: TGCGCCAGCACAAGGGGACTAGTCGAAGAGACCCAGTACTTC. Its translation: CASTRGLVEETQYF.

This clonotype has ten or more counts. The chain recombines TRBV7-2 with TRBJ1-5; no definite D call. V lost 6 bases to trimming and J lost 5 bases, with 17 bases between them. The CDR3 sequence is 15 residues long. CDR1 and CDR2 from the germline V gene are SGHTA and FQGNSA. CDR3 DNA sequence: TGTGCCAGCAGTATAATGCGGTACGGGGATCAGCCCCAGCATTTT. Translating it yields CASSIMRYGDQPQHF. Together with reference TRBV7-2 and TRBJ1-5, the CDR3 gives the full variable domain: GAGVSQSPSNKVTEKGKDVELRCDPISGHTALYWYRQSLGQGLEFLIYFQGNSAPDKSGLPSDRFSAERTGGSVSTLTIQRTQQEDSAVYLCASSIMRYGDQPQHFGDGTRLSIL.

This chain links TRBV19 with TRBJ1-2, with no clear D. The CDR3 is 11 amino acids. Trimming took off 7 bases at V and 2 bases at J, with 5 bases between the two ends. Germline CDR1 and CDR2: LNHDA and SQIVND (reference sequence). The chain's CDR3 is CASNRNYGYTF. The CDR3 bases are TGTGCCAGTAATCGGAACTATGGCTACACCTTC.

This clonotype was counted many times. The chain joins TRBV20-1 to TRBJ2-3; TRBD2 might be the D (6 bases). Germline-derived CDR1 and CDR2 are DFQATT and SNEGSKA (reference sequence). The CDR3 has 14 residues. Trimming left V 6 bases short and J 2 bases short, with 15 bases between. This CDR3 is CSAPMAGHTDTQYF. In DNA, the CDR3 is TGCAGTGCGCCTATGGCGGGGCACACAGATACGCAGTATTTT.

In its sample, this clonotype was seen a few times. V is TRBV29-1 and J is TRBJ2-3, with D maybe TRBD1 (6 bases). V dropped 0 bases and J dropped 4 bases, with 14 bases sitting between them. CDR1 SQVTM and CDR2 ANQGSEA come from the germline V gene. This CDR3 has 15 amino acids. DNA of the CDR3: TGCAGCGTTGAAGATGGGGGCATCTTCCCAGATACGCAGTATTTT. It translates to CSVEDGGIFPDTQYF.

This clonotype showed up many times. This chain uses TRBV6-2 or TRBV6-3 with TRBJ2-1; D is ambiguous. Per germline, CDR1 MNHEY and CDR2 SVGEGT. The CDR3 has 15 residues. Trimming stripped 4 bases from V and 6 bases from J, with 16 bases between. CDR3 sequence: CASSLHSDRSNEQFF. The CDR3 DNA sequence: TGTGCCAGCAGTTTACATTCGGACCGGTCCAATGAGCAGTTCTTC.

The table lists this clonotype with a few counts. V gene TRBV27 combines with J gene TRBJ2-1; D possibly matches TRBD1 or TRBD2 (5 bases each). The V end lost 4 bases, the J end lost 7 bases, and 14 bases lay between the germline ends. This CDR3 comprises 14 residues. Germline V CDR1 and CDR2: MNHEY, SMNVEV (reference sequence). The CDR3 coding sequence is TGTGCCAGCAGTTCATATGGCGAGGGGAATGAGCAGTTCTTC. This sequence encodes CASSSYGEGNEQFF.

In its sample, this clonotype was seen many times. The chain joins TRBV6-2 or TRBV6-3 to TRBJ2-5, with 14 bases aligning to TRBD2. Germline loops: CDR1 MNHEY, CDR2 SVGEGT. J was trimmed by 4 bases and V by 2 bases; bases with no gene match: 3. This CDR3 has 16 residues. CDR3 protein: CASSYRGTSGGETQYF. The CDR3 bases are TGTGCCAGCAGTTACCGTGGGACTAGCGGGGGAGAGACCCAGTACTTC.

In its sample, this clonotype was seen a few times. This chain uses TRBV21-1 with TRBJ2-5. TRBV21-1 is a pseudogene. The CDR3 consists of 17 residues. CDR3 in DNA: TGTGCCAGCATTCGGTTTTGGCAGATCTTCTTACAAGAGACCCAGTACTTC. Its translation is CASIRFWQIFLQETQYF.

This clonotype was seen repeatedly, ten times or more. The chain couples TRBV29-1 to TRBJ2-5, with D perhaps being TRBD1 or TRBD2 (5 bases each). CDR3 length: 14 residues. The germline CDR1 and CDR2 sequences are SQVTM and ANQGSEA. Trimming shortened V by 4 bases and J by 2 bases, and 14 bases separated the two germline ends. The CDR3 loop is CSVGLRGPQETQYF. CDR3 coding DNA: TGCAGCGTTGGTCTGAGGGGTCCTCAAGAGACCCAGTACTTC.

The V and J genes are TRBV12-3 or TRBV12-4 and TRBJ2-3; D remains unclear. This CDR3 has 12 amino acids. The ends were cut back, 5 bases at V and 4 bases at J, with 7 bases in the middle. CDR3 residues: CASSPFADTQYF. The CDR3 DNA is TGTGCCAGCAGTCCGTTTGCAGATACGCAGTATTTT.

This sequence joins TRBV20-1 and TRBJ1-1; the D gene is possibly TRBD1 (6 bases). From germline, CDR1 is DFQATT and CDR2 SNEGSKA (reference sequence). The CDR3 spans 13 residues. Trimming removed 6 bases from V and 5 bases from J, with 16 bases in between. CDR3 coding DNA: TGCAGTGCCACCCTCAGGGGAGGGACTGAAGCTTTCTTT. Translation: CSATLRGGTEAFF.

This clonotype was observed many times. V gene TRBV14 combines with J gene TRBJ1-3; no firm D call. Trimming removed 4 bases at V and 2 bases at J, with 6 bases between. In germline, CDR1 is SGHDN, CDR2 FVKESK. The length of the CDR3 is 13 residues. The CDR3 spells CASSRVPGNTIYF. CDR3 nucleotide sequence: TGTGCCAGCAGCCGGGTCCCTGGAAACACCATATATTTT.

This clonotype was counted many times. V usage is TRBV12-3 or TRBV12-4 and J usage is TRBJ1-6; 7 bases are shared with TRBD1. V gave up 6 bases and J gave up 9 bases; unmatched junction bases: 11. The CDR3 consists of 15 residues. This CDR3 is CASSQYPGGGSPLHF. CDR3 in DNA: TGTGCCAGCAGCCAATACCCAGGGGGTGGTTCACCCCTCCACTTT.

This clonotype was observed at least ten times. The chain carries TRBV7-2 and TRBJ2-5, with D unresolved. CDR1 SGHTA and CDR2 FQGNSA come from the germline V gene. There are 15 residues in the CDR3. The V end lost 4 bases, the J end lost 4 bases, and 16 bases lay between the germline ends. The CDR3 DNA sequence: TGTGCCAGCAGCTCGTTCCCCCCAGGCAGAGAGACCCAGTACTTC. It encodes CASSSFPPGRETQYF.

Many counts were recorded for this clonotype. The chain carries TRBV29-1 and TRBJ1-1; 7 positions agree with TRBD1. The CDR3 covers 14 residues. The germline V gene encodes CDR1 SQVTM and CDR2 ANQGSEA. Trimming removed 6 bases from V and 7 bases from J; junction bases left unmatched: 14. CDR3 bases: TGCAGCGTGATACAGGGGAGGGGGGCTAGTGAAGCTTTCTTT. Protein product: CSVIQGRGASEAFF.

This clonotype was picked up many times. V gene TRBV6-2 or TRBV6-3 combines with J gene TRBJ2-7; 9 bases agree with TRBD1. Losses at the gene ends were 0 bases for V and 2 bases for J; bases not matched to a gene: 5. The CDR3 length is 16 residues. Looked up from germline, CDR1 is MNHEY and CDR2 is SVGEGT. The CDR3 nucleotides are TGTGCCAGCAGTTACTCCGGGACAGGGAACCCCTACGAGCAGTACTTC. This translates into CASSYSGTGNPYEQYF.